This T cell receptor beta chain was obtained from a study of blood T cells in healthy people across ages. Study-wide context: Roughly one uniquely barcoded beta molecule per two T cells was captured. Overall study findings and caveats: Fewer expanded clones and more diversity marked long-lived versus aged donors.

J was trimmed by 2 bases and V by 7 bases; bases with no gene match: 8. Germline lookup yields CDR1 MNHEY and CDR2 SMNVEV (reference sequence). The CDR3 consists of 14 residues. Roughly 10 milliliters of peripheral blood were drawn from each donor. The second PCR ran roughly 6 to 11 cycles with a sample-barcoded 5' primer and J-beta primers. A tag from a template-switch adaptor with 12 random nucleotides marked each cDNA molecule. TCRdb processed the 5' RACE reads anew with MiXCR; each CDR3 protein has one entry. This table has hundreds of thousands of distinct CDR3 sequences, approximately 53% appearing once. In its sample, this clonotype was seen a few times. Its matching antigen is unknown.

Material for sequencing was blood. This chain links TRBV27 with TRBJ2-7; 7 bases match TRBD1. The TCR sequence derives from a man in his forties in good health. In DNA form, the CDR3 reads TGTGCCAGCAAACTAGACAGGGTGACCTACGAGCAGTACTTC. This gives the protein CASKLDRVTYEQYF.